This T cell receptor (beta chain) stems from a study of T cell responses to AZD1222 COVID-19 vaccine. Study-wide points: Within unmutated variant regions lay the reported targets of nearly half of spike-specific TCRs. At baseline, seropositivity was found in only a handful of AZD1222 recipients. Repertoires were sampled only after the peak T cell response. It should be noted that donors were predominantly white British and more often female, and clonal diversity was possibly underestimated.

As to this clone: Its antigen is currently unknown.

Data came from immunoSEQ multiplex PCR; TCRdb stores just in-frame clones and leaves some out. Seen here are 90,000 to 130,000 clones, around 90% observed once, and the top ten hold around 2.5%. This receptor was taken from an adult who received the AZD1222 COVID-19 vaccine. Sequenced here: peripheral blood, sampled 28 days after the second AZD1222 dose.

CDR3 sequence: CASSPPGRDIQYF. For the CDR3, the DNA is TGTGCCAGCTCCCCGCCGGGGAGGGACATTCAGTACTTC. This chain uses TRBV18 with TRBJ2-4, with 7 positions matching TRBD2. J was trimmed by 8 bases and V by 6 bases; bases with no gene match: 7. The germline CDR1 and CDR2 sequences are KGHSH and LQKENI. The CDR3 runs 13 residues.